One and the same sample provided the 2 T cell receptor beta chains below, sequenced in a study of T-cell reconstitution after alpha-beta-depleted transplantation in children. This sample's TCRbeta library carried unique molecular identifier barcodes. TCRdb re-derived calls from the PCR reads in MiXCR, one entry per CDR3 protein. The repertoire consists of over 85,000 distinct CDR3 sequences, with 4.5% to 7.5% occurring once and the leading ten covering 6.1%. This sample comprised PBMCs, mostly from graft donor cells, obtained 60 days after TCRalphabeta/CD19-depleted stem cell transplant. These TCRs come from a female patient aged 2-9 years who had a stem cell transplant for Fanconi anemia, so the T cells may come from the graft donor.

This clonotype was counted many times. This chain uses TRBV12-3 or TRBV12-4 with TRBJ2-3; unclear D gene. This CDR3 region has 15 residues. Trimming pared 5 bases from V and 0 bases from J, leaving 12 bases between. CDR3 DNA: TGTGCCAGCAGTCCACACGGAACTAGCACAGATACGCAGTATTTT. Translation gives CASSPHGTSTDTQYF.

The CDR3 loop is CASSQDPGPSETQYF. The CDR3 DNA is TGTGCCAGCAGCCAAGATCCCGGGCCCAGTGAGACCCAGTACTTC. V is TRBV3-1 and J is TRBJ2-5; D is unresolved. Trimming took 0 bases from V and 5 from J, leaving 13 bases between them. The CDR3 has 15 amino acids. Germline-derived CDR1 and CDR2 are LGHDT and YNNKEL (reference sequence).